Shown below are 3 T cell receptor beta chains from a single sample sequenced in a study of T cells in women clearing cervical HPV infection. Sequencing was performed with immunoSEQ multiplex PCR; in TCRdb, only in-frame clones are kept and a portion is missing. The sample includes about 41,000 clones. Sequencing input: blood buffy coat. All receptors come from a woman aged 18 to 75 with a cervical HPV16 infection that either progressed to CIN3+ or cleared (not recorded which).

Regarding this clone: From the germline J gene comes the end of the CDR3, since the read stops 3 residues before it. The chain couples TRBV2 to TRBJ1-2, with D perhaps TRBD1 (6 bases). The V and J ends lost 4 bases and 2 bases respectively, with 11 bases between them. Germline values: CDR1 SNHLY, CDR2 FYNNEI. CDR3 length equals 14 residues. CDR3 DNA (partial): TGTGCCAGCAGTGCACAGGGCCTAAACTATGGC. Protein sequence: CASSAQGLNYG. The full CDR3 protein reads CASSAQGLNYGYTF.

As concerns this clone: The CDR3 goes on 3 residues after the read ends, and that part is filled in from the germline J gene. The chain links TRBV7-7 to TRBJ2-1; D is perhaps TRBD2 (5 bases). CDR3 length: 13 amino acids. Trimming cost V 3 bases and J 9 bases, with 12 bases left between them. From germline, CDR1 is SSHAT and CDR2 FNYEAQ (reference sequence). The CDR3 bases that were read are TGTGCCAGCAGCTTTCAGGACTTGAGTGAG. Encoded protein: CASSFQDLSE. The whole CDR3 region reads CASSFQDLSEQFF. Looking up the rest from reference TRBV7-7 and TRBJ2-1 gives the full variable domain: GAGVSQSPRYKVTKRGQDVTLRCDPISSHATLYWYQQALGQGPEFLTYFNYEAQPDKSGLPSDRFSAERPEGSISTLTIQRTEQRDSAMYRCASSFQDLSEQFFGPGTRLTVL.

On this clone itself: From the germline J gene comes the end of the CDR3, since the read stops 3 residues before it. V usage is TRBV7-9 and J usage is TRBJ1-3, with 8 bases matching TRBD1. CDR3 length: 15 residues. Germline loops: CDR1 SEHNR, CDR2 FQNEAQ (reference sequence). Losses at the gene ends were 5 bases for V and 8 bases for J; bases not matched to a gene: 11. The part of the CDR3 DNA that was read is TGTGCCAGCAGCCCGGCGGACAGGGTGGGATACACC. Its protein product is CASSPADRVGYT. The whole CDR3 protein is CASSPADRVGYTIYF. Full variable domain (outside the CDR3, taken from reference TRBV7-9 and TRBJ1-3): DTGVSQNPRHKITKRGQNVTFRCDPISEHNRLYWYRQTLGQGPEFLTYFQNEAQLEKSRLLSDRFSAERPKGSFSTLEIQRTEQGDSAMYLCASSPADRVGYTIYFGEGSWLTVV.